This T cell receptor (beta chain) was obtained from a study of vaccination effects on CD4 cells after COVID-19. Study context: It was two doses of either the BNT162b2 or mRNA-1273 vaccine that participants received.

The ViraFEST assay expanded antigen-specific CD4+ T cells with viral peptide pools before sequencing. CD4+ T cells were isolated after around ten days of culture. Cultures used 2.1 million or so PBMC per well, about 10 IU/ml IL-2 and around 9.7 ug/ml peptides. IL-2 medium supplanted half the medium on days 3 and 7. This table comes from immunoSEQ multiplex PCR, and its TCRdb copy is limited to in-frame clones, with some not included. The table includes 25,000 to 35,000 clones, roughly two thirds detected once. Study observations and caveats: Vaccine-induced clones in healthy vaccinees cross-reacted with common cold coronaviruses in only 1 of 255 cases.

This CDR3 has 14 amino acids. The germline V gene encodes CDR1 SGHRS and CDR2 YFSETQ. Trimming stripped 4 bases from V and 0 bases from J, with 8 bases between. As concerns this clone: Its antigen is unknown. Other nucleotide sequences in the sample specify the same CDR3.

This rearrangement joins TRBV5-1 to TRBJ1-3; tentative D call: TRBD1 (5 bases). This clonotype originated in a human donor who received a COVID-19 vaccine. This sample comprised CD4+ T cells from PBMCs cultured with HCoV-229E spike peptides, obtained before COVID-19 vaccination. The CDR3 bases are TGCGCCAGCAGCCTCACAGGCTCTGGAAACACCATATATTTT. It specifies CASSLTGSGNTIYF.